This T cell receptor (beta chain) came from a study of T-cell reconstitution after alpha-beta-depleted transplantation in children. Study findings and constraints: It was surviving recipient T cells and thymic progenitors that gave some patients high TCRbeta diversity at day 60. At the one-year point after transplant, T-cell counts and TCRbeta diversity were found to come mostly from T cells that had been newly produced. It was reported that alpha-beta T cells came from several hundred expanded graft clones (about two months after transplant).

On this clonotype: Its antigen is unknown.

Preparation of the TCRbeta library was carried out with unique molecular identifiers. TCRdb re-derived calls from the PCR reads in MiXCR, one entry per CDR3 protein. This repertoire shows 440,000 or so distinct CDR3 sequences, around two fifths found once; its top ten account for around a quarter. This clonotype was obtained from a girl aged 2-10 years with aplastic anemia, due to receive a stem cell transplant. Sample: PBMCs, taken before TCRalphabeta/CD19-depleted stem cell transplant.

The CDR3 here is CASSLDGPPSYNEQFF. In DNA form, the CDR3 reads TGCGCCAGCAGCTTGGATGGGCCGCCTTCCTACAATGAGCAGTTCTTC. The chain couples TRBV5-1 to TRBJ2-1; D is unclear. CDR1 and CDR2 from the germline V gene are SGHRS and YFSETQ. Trimming took 0 bases from V and 1 from J, leaving 11 bases between them. This CDR3 is built from 16 residues.